The 23 T cell receptor beta chains below come from one sample, sequenced in a study of human T cells and chemical hapten exposure. TCRdb passed the RACE reads through MiXCR, listing each CDR3 protein once. Among about 140,000 distinct CDR3 sequences, about an eighth were seen once, and the ten largest hold around 1.4%. Noted time point: patch test 2, 6 weeks after DPC sensitization. Documented treatment: therapeutic diphenylcyclopropenone sensitization with weekly scalp DPC. The source was whole blood, collected in connection with sensitization to the hapten diphenylcyclopropenone (DPC). These TCRs come from a woman aged 50 to 65 with alopecia areata. Some clones in this sample may be carry-over from other donors' samples.

This clonotype showed up many times. This sequence joins TRBV29-1 and TRBJ2-1; perhaps TRBD1 as D (5 bases). This CDR3 is built from 14 residues. Between the trimmed V and J ends, which lost 5 bases and 8 bases, there was a span of 19 bases. Germline V lookup: CDR1 SQVTM, CDR2 ANQGSEA. DNA of the CDR3: TGCAGCGTTCCCTCGGAAAAGGGGATCGATGAGCAGTTCTTC. It codes for CSVPSEKGIDEQFF.

This clonotype was recorded at least ten times. The V and J genes are TRBV11-2 and TRBJ2-1; D ambiguous. The V end was cut by 5 bases, the J end by 7 bases, with 9 bases between. Germline loops: CDR1 SGHAT, CDR2 FQNNGV. The CDR3 covers 12 residues. CDR3 region: CASSISPNEQFF. In DNA form, the CDR3 reads TGTGCCAGCAGCATCAGCCCGAATGAGCAGTTCTTC.

This clonotype has a handful of counts. The rearrangement links TRBV7-3 to TRBJ2-3; no clear D. The germline gives CDR1 SGHTA, CDR2 FQGTGA. The CDR3 has 12 amino acids. V was shortened by 5 bases and J by 2 bases, with 5 bases between the two germline ends. CDR3 sequence reads: CASSPYTDTQYF. CDR3 sequence (DNA): TGTGCCAGCAGCCCTTACACAGATACGCAGTATTTT.

This clonotype appeared a few times. V gene TRBV29-1 combines with J gene TRBJ1-1; TRBD1 might be the D (5 bases). Trimming took 6 bases from V and 5 from J, leaving 22 bases between them. CDR1 is SQVTM and CDR2 is ANQGSEA in the germline V gene. The CDR3 consists of 15 residues. This chain's CDR3 is CSVGGQGRFSTEAFF. The CDR3 DNA reads TGCAGCGTCGGAGGGCAGGGACGGTTCAGTACTGAAGCTTTCTTT.

This clonotype was seen a few times. The chain is built from TRBV14 and TRBJ2-7, with 7 bases lining up with TRBD2. The CDR3 contains 13 residues. Germline CDR1 SGHDN, CDR2 FVKESK. The junction had 6 bases not matched to a gene; V was cut back by 3 bases and J by 7 bases. This CDR3 is CASSQYPGREQYF. The DNA of the CDR3 is TGTGCCAGCAGCCAGTATCCCGGGAGGGAGCAGTACTTC.

The V call is TRBV20-1, the J call TRBJ1-2, with TRBD1 matching 10 bases. This CDR3 contains 16 residues. Germline V gene sequence: CDR1 DFQATT, CDR2 SNEGSKA (reference sequence). Trimming took 1 base from V and 2 from J; bases not matched to a gene: 7. CDR3 DNA sequence: TGCAGTGCTAGAGGCCACTTGACAGGGGGCAACTATGGCTACACCTTC. Translation: CSARGHLTGGNYGYTF.

This clonotype was counted a few times. The V and J genes are TRBV7-9 and TRBJ1-5; 8 bases map to TRBD1. The germline V gene has CDR1 SEHNR and CDR2 FQNEAQ (reference sequence). V lost 1 base and J lost 1; bases outside the gene matches: 3. The CDR3 loop spans 16 amino acids. CDR3 sequence reads: CASSLGGTGSNQPQHF. The CDR3 nucleotides are TGTGCCAGCAGCTTAGGGGGGACAGGCAGCAATCAGCCCCAGCATTTT.

Turning to this clonotype: At one of its ends the junction is not consistent with the germline gene, which may arise from a read error. The V gene is TRBV18, the J gene TRBJ1-1; D may be TRBD1 (6 bases). Germline CDR1 reads KGHSH; CDR2 reads LQKENI. The CDR3 consists of 14 residues. This CDR3 reads CASSPGGGHSEVFF. DNA of the CDR3: TGTGCCAGCTCACCAGGGGGCGGGCACTCCGAAGTTTTCTTT.

Here the CDR3 DNA reads TGTGCCAGCAGCTTAGTAGGGGACAGTAATTCACCCCTCCACTTT. This translates into CASSLVGDSNSPLHF. The rearrangement uses TRBV7-2 and TRBJ1-6, with 7 bases identical to TRBD1. Germline-derived CDR1 and CDR2 are SGHTA and FQGNSA. This CDR3 region has 15 residues. With 1 base clipped from V and 6 bases from J, the junction kept 3 bases outside the gene matches.

This clonotype was seen only a few times. This rearrangement joins TRBV6-5 to TRBJ2-1, with TRBD2 matching 14 bases. J gave up 3 bases and V 7 bases, and 14 bases lay outside the gene matches. Per the germline V gene, CDR1 is MNHEY and CDR2 is SVGAGI. The CDR3 runs to 19 residues. CDR3: CASTIGTSGSFADYNEQFF. The DNA for the CDR3 is TGTGCCAGCACCATAGGGACTAGCGGGAGTTTCGCGGACTACAATGAGCAGTTCTTC.

This clonotype occurred many times. This chain connects TRBV12-3 or TRBV12-4 to TRBJ1-6, with unresolved D. V was cut by 1 base and J by 7 bases, with 8 bases left in between. CDR3 length: 14 residues. CDR3 sequence (DNA): TGTGCCAGCAGTTTAGGTCCGGGCAATTCACCCCTCCACTTT. Its protein is CASSLGPGNSPLHF.

The rearrangement joins TRBV5-4 to TRBJ2-1; D is uncertain. V lost 7 bases and J 1 base, leaving 18 bases between the germline ends. The germline CDR1 and CDR2 sequences are SGHNT and YYREEE (reference sequence). The CDR3 contains 16 residues. The CDR3 spells CASESGRSSSYNEQFF. As DNA, the CDR3 is TGTGCCAGCGAGTCAGGCAGGTCCTCTTCCTACAATGAGCAGTTCTTC.

This clonotype was recorded many times. V gene TRBV25-1 combines with J gene TRBJ2-3, with a tentative D call TRBD1 (5 bases). The CDR3 totals 14 residues. Germline values: CDR1 MGHDK, CDR2 SYGVNS. V lost 3 bases to trimming and J lost 2 bases, with 9 bases between them. CDR3 coding DNA: TGTGCCAGCAGTGAGCGACAGATCACAGATACGCAGTATTTT. Translating it yields CASSERQITDTQYF.

As to this clonotype: An end of the junction differs from the germline gene, which may be a read error. The CDR3 loop is CASSLDQGRPSDAF. DNA for the CDR3: TGCGCCAGCAGCTTAGACCAGGGACGGCCTAGTGACGCCTTC. This chain joins TRBV5-1 and TRBJ1-2, with D possibly TRBD1 on 5 matching bases. CDR1 and CDR2 (germline): SGHRS, YFSETQ. The CDR3 totals 14 residues.

The rearrangement joins TRBV6-9 to TRBJ2-5; D gene unclear. Germline V gene data show CDR1 as MNHGY and CDR2 as SVAAGI. The CDR3 runs 14 residues. Trimming stripped 6 bases from V and 1 base from J, with 12 bases between. The CDR3 nucleotides read TGTGCCAGCAGCCCCACTGACTTCCAAGAGACCCAGTACTTC. Translated, it gives CASSPTDFQETQYF.

This clonotype was picked up a small number of times. This chain connects TRBV7-9 to TRBJ1-1; tentative D call: TRBD1 (5 bases). The CDR3 runs to 15 residues. Trimming took 4 bases from V and 1 from J, leaving 13 bases between them. Per germline, CDR1 SEHNR and CDR2 FQNEAQ (reference sequence). CDR3 amino acids: CASSSQGIGNTEAFF. As DNA, the CDR3 is TGTGCCAGCAGCTCGCAGGGAATAGGGAACACTGAAGCTTTCTTT.

This clonotype was counted between two and nine times. The chain recombines TRBV5-1 with TRBJ2-7, with TRBD2 matching 12 bases. CDR1 and CDR2 (germline): SGHRS, YFSETQ. The CDR3 extends over 13 amino acids. V trimming: 8 bases; J trimming: 2 bases; junction bases outside the gene matches: 2. CDR3 amino acids: CASGTSGPYEQYF. CDR3 nucleotides: TGCGCCAGTGGGACTAGCGGGCCCTACGAGCAGTACTTC.

This clonotype was seen more than once but under ten times. The chain combines TRBV6-2 or TRBV6-3 with TRBJ2-5; no reliable D call. Per the germline V gene, CDR1 is MNHEY and CDR2 is SVGEGT. With 5 bases removed from V and 5 bases from J, the gap between germline ends came to 6 bases. The CDR3 contains 11 residues. CDR3 region: CASSRRETQYF. CDR3 in DNA: TGTGCCAGCAGTCGCCGGGAGACCCAGTACTTC.

The genes are TRBV3-1 and TRBJ2-1; D remains ambiguous. In germline, CDR1 is LGHDT, CDR2 YNNKEL (reference sequence). Trimming left V 4 bases short and J 7 bases short, with 8 bases between. The CDR3 is 12 amino acids. The CDR3 loop reads CASSRLRNEQFF. DNA of the CDR3: TGTGCCAGCAGCCGGCTCAGGAATGAGCAGTTCTTC.

This clonotype has a count of ten or more. The CDR3 loop is CASSGMRNTEAFF. DNA for the CDR3: TGTGCCAGCAGCGGAATGAGGAACACTGAAGCTTTCTTT. The rearrangement links TRBV11-2 to TRBJ1-1; no clear D. The germline V and J ends were trimmed by 5 bases and 1 base, with 8 bases remaining between them. CDR1 is SGHAT and CDR2 is FQNNGV in the germline V gene. The CDR3 length is 13 residues.

V and J are TRBV19 and TRBJ2-7; D possibly corresponds to TRBD2 (5 bases). The CDR3 contains 13 residues. Looked up from germline, CDR1 is LNHDA and CDR2 is SQIVND (reference sequence). Trimming cost V 5 bases and J 7 bases, with 15 bases left between them. The CDR3: CASSFPAGREQYF. The DNA for the CDR3 is TGTGCCAGTAGTTTTCCGGCGGGCCGGGAGCAGTACTTC.

This clonotype occurred many times. The V call is TRBV11-2, the J call TRBJ2-2; no clear D gene. The CDR3 is 16 amino acids. V was clipped by 3 bases and J by 1 base, with 12 bases between them. CDR1 is SGHAT, CDR2 FQNNGV, per germline. CDR3: CASSLRSARNTGELFF. The CDR3 DNA sequence: TGTGCCAGCAGCTTGAGGAGCGCGAGGAACACCGGGGAGCTGTTTTTT. The full variable domain, completed using reference TRBV11-2 and TRBJ2-2, is EAGVAQSPRYKIIEKRQSVAFWCNPISGHATLYWYQQILGQGPKLLIQFQNNGVVDDSQLPKDRFSAERLKGVDSTLKIQPAKLEDSAVYLCASSLRSARNTGELFFGEGSRLTVL.

Only a few counts were recorded for this clonotype. The rearrangement links TRBV2 to TRBJ2-2, with 9 bases identical to TRBD2. J was trimmed by 3 bases and V by 4 bases; bases with no gene match: 6. CDR3 length: 16 amino acids. CDR1 SNHLY and CDR2 FYNNEI come from the germline V gene. The CDR3 here is CASSAIAGAYTGELFF. The CDR3 DNA reads as TGTGCCAGCAGTGCGATAGCGGGAGCATACACCGGGGAGCTGTTTTTT.